A selection of T cell receptor beta chains follows, all from one sample in a study of blood T cell repertoires in COVID-19. Assay used: immunoSEQ multiplex PCR; TCRdb lists only in-frame clones, some missing. The sample carries some 700,000 clones, around 90% recorded once. Material for sequencing was peripheral blood. These receptors were obtained from a woman between 18 and 29 years old with acute or convalescent COVID-19. The CDR3 runs from the conserved cysteine through the conserved F or W. A D gene is named only where the DNA matches it firmly. Expanded clones are given a class, and other clones once, few, many or no size at all.

V	D	J	size	DNA	CDR3
TRBV7-8	TRBD1	TRBJ2-7	-	TGTGCCAGCAGCGTGGGGACAGGGGGCACTAGTAGCTACGAGCAGTACTTC	CASSVGTGGTSSYEQYF
TRBV5-6	-	TRBJ1-4	-	TGTGCCAGCAGCATAGAGGGAAATGAAAAACTGTTTTTT	CASSIEGNEKLFF
TRBV7-2	-	TRBJ1-2	once	TGTGCCAGCAGCTCGAACAGGATATGGGGCTACACCTTC	CASSSNRIWGYTF
TRBV24-1	TRBD2	TRBJ2-3	-	TGTGCCACCAGTGGGACTAGCGGGGGCGGAGATACGCAGTATTTT	CATSGTSGGGDTQYF
TRBV7-9	TRBD2	TRBJ2-1	-	TGTGCCAGCAGTGCACTAGCGGGGGGGAACAATGAGCAGTTCTTC	CASSALAGGNNEQFF
TRBV29-1	-	TRBJ1-1	once	TGCAGCGTTGGGCAGGGCGGTAAAACTGAAGCTTTCTTT	CSVGQGGKTEAFF
TRBV19	TRBD2	TRBJ2-3	-	TGTGCCATCGGTGGGAGGGCAGTTTTTCGCACAGATACGCAGTATTTT	CAIGGRAVFRTDTQYF
TRBV12-3/TRBV12-4	-	TRBJ2-2	once	TGTGCCAGCAGTCCCAGGCCCGGGGAGCTGTTTTTT	CASSPRPGELFF
TRBV5-1	-	TRBJ1-6	-	TGCGCCAGCAGCCCCCGACACGCGAGCTCCTATAATTCACCCCTCCACTTT	CASSPRHASSYNSPLHF
TRBV27	-	TRBJ1-3	-	TGTGCCAGAAAGAGCTCTGGAAACACCATATATTTT	CARKSSGNTIYF
TRBV7-9	TRBD1	TRBJ2-3	once	TGTGCCAGCAGTGCCCCGGGACAGGGGGCCCTCACAGATACGCAGTATTTT	CASSAPGQGALTDTQYF
TRBV6-6	-	TRBJ1-6	-	TGTGCCAGCAGTCGAAACCCCGGGACACCTTATAATTCACCCCTCCACTTT	CASSRNPGTPYNSPLHF
TRBV30	TRBD1	TRBJ1-5	-	TGTGCCTGGAGTGGACAGGGGGGAAATCAGCCCCAGCATTTT	CAWSGQGGNQPQHF